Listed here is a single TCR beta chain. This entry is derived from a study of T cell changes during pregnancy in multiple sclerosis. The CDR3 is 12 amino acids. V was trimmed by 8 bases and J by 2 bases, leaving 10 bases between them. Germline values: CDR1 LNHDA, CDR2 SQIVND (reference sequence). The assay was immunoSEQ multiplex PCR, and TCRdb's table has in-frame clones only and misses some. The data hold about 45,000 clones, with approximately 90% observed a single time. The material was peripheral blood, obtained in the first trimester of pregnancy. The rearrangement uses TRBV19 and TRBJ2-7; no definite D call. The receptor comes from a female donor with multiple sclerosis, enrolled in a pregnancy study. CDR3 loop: CASRGRPYEQYF. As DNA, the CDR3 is TGTGCCAGTCGTGGCAGGCCCTACGAGCAGTACTTC.